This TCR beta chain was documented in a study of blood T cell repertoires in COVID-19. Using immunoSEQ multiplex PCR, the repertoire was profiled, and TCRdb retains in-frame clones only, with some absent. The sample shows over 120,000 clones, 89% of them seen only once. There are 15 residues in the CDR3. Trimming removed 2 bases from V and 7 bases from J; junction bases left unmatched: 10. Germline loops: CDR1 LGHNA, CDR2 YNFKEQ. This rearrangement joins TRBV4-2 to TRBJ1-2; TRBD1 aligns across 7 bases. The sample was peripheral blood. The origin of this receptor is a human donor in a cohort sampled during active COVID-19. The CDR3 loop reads CASSQNPGTEGGYTF. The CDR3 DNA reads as TGTGCCAGCAGCCAAAATCCGGGGACAGAGGGTGGCTACACCTTC.